This T cell receptor (beta chain) is drawn from a study of T cell responses to AZD1222 COVID-19 vaccine. Measured with immunoSEQ multiplex PCR; TCRdb has only the in-frame clones, and not every one. The table lists over 120,000 clones, under 95% of them singletons. This clone was seen once. Its target is not known. The CDR3 length is 14 residues. V lost 3 bases and J 0 bases, leaving 6 bases between the germline ends. Germline V gene lookup returns CDR1 MDHEN and CDR2 SYDVKM. Findings of the study overall: Repertoire collection took place solely once the T cell response had peaked. Receipt of two AZD1222 doses was followed by a rise in Spike-specific TCR breadth and depth. The donor cohort was predominantly white British with a female majority, and clonal diversity may have been underestimated.

This clonotype was obtained from an adult in good health. The material was peripheral blood, obtained on day 0 of AZD1222 vaccination. The chain combines TRBV28 with TRBJ1-3; D is uncertain. The CDR3 loop reads CASSLPHSGNTIYF. Here the CDR3 DNA reads TGTGCCAGCAGTTTGCCCCACTCTGGAAACACCATATATTTT.